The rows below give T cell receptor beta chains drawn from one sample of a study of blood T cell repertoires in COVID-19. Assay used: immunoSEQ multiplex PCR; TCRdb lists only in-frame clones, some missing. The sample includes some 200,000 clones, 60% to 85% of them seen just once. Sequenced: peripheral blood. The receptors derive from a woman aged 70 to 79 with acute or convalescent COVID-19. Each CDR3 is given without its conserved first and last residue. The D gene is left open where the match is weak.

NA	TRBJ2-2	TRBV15	ATSPNLYTGELF
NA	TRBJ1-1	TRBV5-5	ASSLIAGNTEAF
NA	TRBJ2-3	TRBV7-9	ASSDQGAHFTDTQY
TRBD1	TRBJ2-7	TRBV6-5	ASKPGTGGYEQY
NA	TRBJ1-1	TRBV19	ASNPRGARETEAF
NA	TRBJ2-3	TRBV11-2	ASSLAPDYSDTQY
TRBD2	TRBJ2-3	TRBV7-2	ASSTPPGLAADTQY
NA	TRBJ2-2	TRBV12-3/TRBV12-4	ASSSQTGELF
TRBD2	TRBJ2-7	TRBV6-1	ASSEAGGGSYEQY
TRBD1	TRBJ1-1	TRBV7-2	ASSIGQGNTEAF
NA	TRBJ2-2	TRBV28	ASSFPNRVGELF
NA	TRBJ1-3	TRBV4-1	ASNAGVSGNTIY
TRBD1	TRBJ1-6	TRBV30	AWSVLQGLDSPLH
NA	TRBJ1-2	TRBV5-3	ARSLGGLRKGLCGYT
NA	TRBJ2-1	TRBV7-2	ASSLSQGDEQF
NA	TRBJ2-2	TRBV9	ASSIQGNTGELF
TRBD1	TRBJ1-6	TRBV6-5	ASSHRDSGNSPLH
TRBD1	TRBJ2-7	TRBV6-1	ASSARTGSSSMNEQY
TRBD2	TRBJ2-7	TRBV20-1	SSTAGGEQY
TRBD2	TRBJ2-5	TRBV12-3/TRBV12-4	ASGPGRETQY
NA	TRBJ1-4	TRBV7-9	ASSSEGGRNEKLF
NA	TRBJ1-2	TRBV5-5	ASSHREKSFEYT
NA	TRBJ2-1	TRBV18	ASSLTETGRGEQF
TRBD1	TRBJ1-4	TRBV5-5	ASSLGQGSSNEKLF
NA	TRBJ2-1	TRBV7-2	ASSFEIATEQF
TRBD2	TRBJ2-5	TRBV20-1	SASGGGLAGKETQY
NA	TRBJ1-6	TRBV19	ASNVDSLNNSPLH
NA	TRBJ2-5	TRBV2	ASSSTRKETQY
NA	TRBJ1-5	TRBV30	AWTTGTSNQPQH
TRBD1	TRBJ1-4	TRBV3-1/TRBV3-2	ASSRDRAWQGEKLF
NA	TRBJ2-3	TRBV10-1	ASSDPGYTDTQY
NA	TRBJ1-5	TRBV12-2	ASRPRRNRDSNQPQH
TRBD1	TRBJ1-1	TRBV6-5	ASSTGAPNTEAF
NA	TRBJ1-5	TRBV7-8	ASSLNRDRNQPQH
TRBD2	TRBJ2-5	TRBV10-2	ASRGGGLGYEEETQY
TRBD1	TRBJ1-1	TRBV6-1	ASSDRGRAEAF
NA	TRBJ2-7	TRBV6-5	ASSPTHSYEQY
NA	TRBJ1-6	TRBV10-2	ASSEDRLGLGPLH
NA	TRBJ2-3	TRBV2	ASSPTGGLSYTQY
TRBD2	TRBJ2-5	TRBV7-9	ASSLTAGGIETQY
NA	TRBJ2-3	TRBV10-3	AITTGSSIGDTQY